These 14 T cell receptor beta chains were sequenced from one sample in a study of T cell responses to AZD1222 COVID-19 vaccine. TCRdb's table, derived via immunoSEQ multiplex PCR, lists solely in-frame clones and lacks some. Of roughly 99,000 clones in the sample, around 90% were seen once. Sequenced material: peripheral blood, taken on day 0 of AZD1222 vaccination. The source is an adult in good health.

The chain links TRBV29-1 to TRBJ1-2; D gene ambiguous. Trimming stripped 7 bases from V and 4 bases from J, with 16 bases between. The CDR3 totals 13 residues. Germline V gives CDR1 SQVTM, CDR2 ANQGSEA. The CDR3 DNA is TGCAGCGGTACCGGGCCTCGGGGCTATGGCTACACCTTC. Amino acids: CSGTGPRGYGYTF.

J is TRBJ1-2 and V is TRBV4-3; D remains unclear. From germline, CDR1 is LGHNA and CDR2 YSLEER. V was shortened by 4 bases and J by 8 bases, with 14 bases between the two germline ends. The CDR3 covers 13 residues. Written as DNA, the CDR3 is TGCGCCAGCAGCCCGAGCGTTAGTAGGGGCTACACCTTC. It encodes CASSPSVSRGYTF.

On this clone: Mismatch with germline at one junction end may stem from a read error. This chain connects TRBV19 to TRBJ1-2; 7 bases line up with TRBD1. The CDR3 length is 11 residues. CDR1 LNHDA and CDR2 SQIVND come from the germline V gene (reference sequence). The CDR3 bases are TGTGCCAGTAGTGTAAACCTCGGGACAGTCTTC. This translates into CASSVNLGTVF.

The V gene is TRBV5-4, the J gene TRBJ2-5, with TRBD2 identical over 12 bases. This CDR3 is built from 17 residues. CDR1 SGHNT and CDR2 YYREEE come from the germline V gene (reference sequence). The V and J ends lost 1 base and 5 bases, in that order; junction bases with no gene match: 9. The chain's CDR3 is CASSLLLAGGSGETQYF. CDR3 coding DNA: TGTGCCAGCAGCTTGCTACTAGCGGGGGGTAGTGGGGAGACCCAGTACTTC.

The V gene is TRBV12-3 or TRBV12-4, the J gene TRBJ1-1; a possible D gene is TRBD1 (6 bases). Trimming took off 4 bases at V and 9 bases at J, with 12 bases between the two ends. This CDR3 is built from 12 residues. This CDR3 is CASSSDRLKAFF. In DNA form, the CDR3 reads TGTGCCAGCAGTTCCGACAGGTTGAAAGCTTTCTTT.

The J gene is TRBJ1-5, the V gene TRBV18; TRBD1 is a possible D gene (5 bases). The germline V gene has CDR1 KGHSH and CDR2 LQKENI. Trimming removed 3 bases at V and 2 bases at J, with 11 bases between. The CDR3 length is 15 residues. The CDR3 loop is CASSPQGRGNQPQHF. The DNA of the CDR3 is TGTGCCAGCTCACCTCAGGGTAGGGGCAATCAGCCCCAGCATTTT.

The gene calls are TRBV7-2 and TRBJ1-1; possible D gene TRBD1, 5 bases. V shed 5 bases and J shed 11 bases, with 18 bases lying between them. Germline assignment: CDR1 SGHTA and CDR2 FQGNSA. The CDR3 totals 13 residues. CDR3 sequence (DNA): TGTGCCAGCAGCCCCGGGGGTGGGTGGGTCGCTTTCTTT. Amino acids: CASSPGGGWVAFF.

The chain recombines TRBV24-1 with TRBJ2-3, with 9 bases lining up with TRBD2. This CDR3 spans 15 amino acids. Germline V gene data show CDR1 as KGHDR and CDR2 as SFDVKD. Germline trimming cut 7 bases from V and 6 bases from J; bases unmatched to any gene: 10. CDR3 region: CATRPAGGLGDTQYF. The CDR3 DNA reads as TGTGCCACCAGACCAGCGGGAGGACTCGGGGATACGCAGTATTTT.

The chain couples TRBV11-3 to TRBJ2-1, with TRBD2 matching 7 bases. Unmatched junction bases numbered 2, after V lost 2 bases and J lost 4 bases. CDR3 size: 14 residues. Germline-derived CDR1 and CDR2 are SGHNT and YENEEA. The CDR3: CASSLRRGYNEQFF. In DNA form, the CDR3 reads TGTGCCAGCAGCTTACGGCGGGGGTACAATGAGCAGTTCTTC.

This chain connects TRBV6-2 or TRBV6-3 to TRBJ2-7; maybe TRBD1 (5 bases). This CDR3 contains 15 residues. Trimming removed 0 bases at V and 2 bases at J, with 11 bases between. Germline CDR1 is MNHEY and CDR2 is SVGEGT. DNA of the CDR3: TGTGCCAGCAGTTACTCGAACCAGGGCACCTACGAGCAGTACTTC. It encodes CASSYSNQGTYEQYF.

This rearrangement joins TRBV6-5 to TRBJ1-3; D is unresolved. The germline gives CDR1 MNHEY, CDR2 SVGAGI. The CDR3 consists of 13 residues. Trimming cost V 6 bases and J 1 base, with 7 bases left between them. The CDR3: CASSSESGNTIYF. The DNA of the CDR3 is TGTGCCAGCAGCTCTGAGTCTGGAAACACCATATATTTT.

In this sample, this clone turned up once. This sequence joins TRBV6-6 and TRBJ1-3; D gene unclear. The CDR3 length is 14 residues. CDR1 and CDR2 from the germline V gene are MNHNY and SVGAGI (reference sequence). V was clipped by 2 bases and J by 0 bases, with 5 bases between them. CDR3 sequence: CASSYDSSGNTIYF. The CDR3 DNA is TGTGCCAGCAGTTACGATAGCTCTGGAAACACCATATATTTT.

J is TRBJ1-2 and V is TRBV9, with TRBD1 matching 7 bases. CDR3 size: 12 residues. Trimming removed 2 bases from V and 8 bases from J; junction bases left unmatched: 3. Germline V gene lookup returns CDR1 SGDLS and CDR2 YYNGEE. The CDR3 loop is CASSVGQIGYTF. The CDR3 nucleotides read TGTGCCAGCAGCGTGGGACAGATCGGCTACACCTTC. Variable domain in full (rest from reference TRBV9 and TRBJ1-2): DSGVTQTPKHLITATGQRVTLRCSPRSGDLSVYWYQQSLDQGLQFLIQYYNGEERAKGNILERFSAQQFPDLHSELNLSSLELGDSALYFCASSVGQIGYTFGSGTRLTVV.

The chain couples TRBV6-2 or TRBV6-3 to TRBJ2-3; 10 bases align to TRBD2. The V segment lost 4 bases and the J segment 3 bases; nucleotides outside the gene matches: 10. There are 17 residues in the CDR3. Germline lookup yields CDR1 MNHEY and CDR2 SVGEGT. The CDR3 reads CASSSERTSGTTDTQYF. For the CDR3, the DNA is TGTGCCAGCAGTTCCGAACGAACTAGCGGGACAACAGATACGCAGTATTTT.